What follows are 16 T cell receptor beta chains derived from one specimen sequenced in a study of blood T cells in healthy people across ages (dated by TCRdb to 2013 to 2016). Library prep was done by 5' RACE. Sequencing used an Illumina HiSeq 2500. A second PCR of roughly 7 to 12 cycles was run with a J-beta primer mix and a sample-barcoded 5' primer. The raw public reads went through TCRdb reprocessing: fastp at Q25, MiXCR clone calling, in-frame beta chains kept. Each entry is one CDR3 protein sequence, shown with its most common DNA and genes. For this sample the table gives 1.5 million or so distinct CDR3 sequences, of which approximately 43% were detected only once. The biggest ten clones account for under 5% of the sample. The sequenced sample consisted of blood. These receptors all come from a woman aged 18-29 years in good health.

This clonotype was observed a handful of times. The chain recombines TRBV4-1 with TRBJ2-7, with D uncertain. The CDR3 is 17 amino acids. With 2 bases removed from V and 0 bases from J, the gap between germline ends came to 17 bases. Germline CDR1 and CDR2: MGHRA and YSYEKL. CDR3 sequence: CASSQHGPRSTSYEQYF. The DNA of the CDR3 is TGCGCCAGCAGCCAACATGGACCCCGATCAACCTCCTACGAGCAGTACTTC.

This clonotype has more than one count but fewer than ten. The V gene is TRBV6-2 or TRBV6-3, the J gene TRBJ2-1; D unclear. Germline CDR1 and CDR2: MNHEY and SVGEGT. Trimming shortened V by 7 bases and J by 4 bases, and 14 bases separated the two germline ends. This CDR3 is built from 14 residues. The DNA for the CDR3 is TGTGCCAGCAACGTCGATAGTAAATACAATGAGCAGTTCTTC. This gives the protein CASNVDSKYNEQFF.

The rearrangement links TRBV4-3 to TRBJ1-5, with D uncertain. The germline V and J ends were trimmed by 0 bases and 5 bases, with 5 bases remaining between them. In germline, CDR1 is LGHNA, CDR2 YSLEER. The CDR3 has 13 residues. CDR3 protein: CASSQDPYQPQHF. CDR3 DNA: TGCGCCAGCAGCCAAGATCCCTATCAGCCCCAGCATTTT.

The chain couples TRBV6-1 to TRBJ2-1, with 7 bases fitting TRBD1. V shed 6 bases, J shed 5 bases, and the junction held 4 bases outside the gene matches. The CDR3 runs 13 residues. CDR1 is MNHNS, CDR2 SASEGT, per germline. The CDR3 DNA reads as TGTGCCAGCAGACAGGGGATAGACAATGAGCAGTTCTTC. Translated: CASRQGIDNEQFF.

The chain carries TRBV9 and TRBJ2-1, with D perhaps TRBD1 or TRBD2 (6 bases each). The V end lost 0 bases, the J end lost 9 bases, and 19 bases lay between the germline ends. Germline assignment: CDR1 SGDLS and CDR2 YYNGEE. The CDR3 covers 16 residues. The CDR3 DNA is TGTGCCAGCAGCGTAGGGGGCCTCCAGGGGAGGAGTGAGCAGTTCTTC. This sequence encodes CASSVGGLQGRSEQFF.

The chain combines TRBV27 with TRBJ1-2; D is perhaps TRBD1 (5 bases). CDR1 and CDR2 from the germline V gene are MNHEY and SMNVEV (reference sequence). The ends were cut back, 6 bases at V and 4 bases at J, with 12 bases in the middle. The length of the CDR3 is 13 residues. CDR3 sequence (DNA): TGTGCCAGCAGCATGATGAGGGGCTATGGCTACACCTTC. This sequence encodes CASSMMRGYGYTF.

This clonotype was observed a handful of times. The V and J genes are TRBV4-3 and TRBJ2-5, with D perhaps matching TRBD1 or TRBD2 (6 bases each). Germline CDR1 and CDR2: LGHNA and YSLEER. The CDR3 runs to 17 residues. The ends were cut back, 1 base at V and 5 bases at J, with 20 bases in the middle. The CDR3 reads CASSQGFYYQGGETQYF. The CDR3 DNA reads as TGCGCCAGCAGCCAAGGTTTTTACTACCAAGGGGGGGAGACCCAGTACTTC.

This clonotype has more than one count but fewer than ten. The chain uses TRBV20-1 and TRBJ2-3; the match to TRBD2 covers 12 bases. The CDR3 covers 16 residues. Germline assignment: CDR1 DFQATT and CDR2 SNEGSKA (reference sequence). Trimming at V came to 0 bases and at J to 5 bases, leaving 6 bases not matched to a gene. The CDR3 region has the DNA TGCAGTGCTAGAGATCCTAGCGGGGGGGCTGAAGATACGCAGTATTTT. It encodes CSARDPSGGAEDTQYF.

This chain joins TRBV7-2 and TRBJ2-1; D is undetermined. This CDR3 spans 14 amino acids. The ends were cut back, 1 base at V and 8 bases at J, with 12 bases in the middle. The germline gives CDR1 SGHTA, CDR2 FQGNSA. The CDR3, as DNA: TGTGCCAGCAGCTTAGGGCCTGAGGTCGATGAGCAGTTCTTC. Translating it yields CASSLGPEVDEQFF.

This clonotype was found a few times. V gene TRBV29-1 combines with J gene TRBJ2-1; 7 bases fit TRBD2. The V gene end was trimmed by 1 base and the J gene end by 3 bases; junction bases not matched to a gene: 3. The CDR3 covers 14 residues. CDR1 and CDR2 from the germline V gene are SQVTM and ANQGSEA. CDR3 in DNA: TGCAGCGTTGAAGGGGGGGGGAACTACAATGAGCAGTTCTTC. This gives the protein CSVEGGGNYNEQFF.

V is TRBV12-3 or TRBV12-4 and J is TRBJ1-2, with 11 nucleotides matching TRBD1. J gave up 0 bases and V 3 bases, and 3 bases lay outside the gene matches. CDR3 size: 16 residues. CDR3 protein: CASSLGTGGANYGYTF. The DNA of the CDR3 is TGTGCCAGCAGTTTGGGGACAGGGGGAGCTAACTATGGCTACACCTTC.

Only a few counts were recorded for this clonotype. The chain is built from TRBV7-2 and TRBJ2-4, with D hard to call. The CDR3 consists of 10 residues. Trimming removed 9 bases from V and 5 bases from J, with 5 bases in between. Germline-derived CDR1 and CDR2 are SGHTA and FQGNSA. CDR3 nucleotides: TGTGCCAGACTACAAAACATTCAGTACTTC. Amino acid sequence: CARLQNIQYF.

This clonotype was counted a few times. The chain carries TRBV4-1 and TRBJ2-7; a weak D match, TRBD1 (6 bases). Germline V gene sequence: CDR1 MGHRA, CDR2 YSYEKL. The germline V and J ends were trimmed by 4 bases and 4 bases, with 14 bases remaining between them. This CDR3 comprises 14 residues. As DNA, the CDR3 is TGCGCCAGCAGCCTGTCTGGACAGTTTTACGAGCAGTACTTC. Its translation: CASSLSGQFYEQYF.

This rearrangement joins TRBV7-2 to TRBJ2-1; D call uncertain. The V gene lost 0 bases and the J gene lost 5 bases, with 8 bases spanning the gap. The CDR3 has 14 amino acids. Germline-derived CDR1 and CDR2 are SGHTA and FQGNSA. The CDR3 DNA reads TGTGCCAGCAGCTTAGCGACCAATGACAATGAGCAGTTCTTC. The encoded protein is CASSLATNDNEQFF.

This rearrangement joins TRBV3-1 to TRBJ2-7, with a possible D match to TRBD2 (5 bases). The CDR3 totals 13 residues. V was clipped by 5 bases and J by 2 bases, with 10 bases between them. The germline CDR1 and CDR2 sequences are LGHDT and YNNKEL (reference sequence). CDR3 DNA sequence: TGTGCCAGCAGCTCCGGGGATGCCTACGAGCAGTACTTC. Protein product: CASSSGDAYEQYF.

This clonotype was seen at least ten times. The chain uses TRBV7-2 and TRBJ2-3, with TRBD2 identical over 10 bases. This CDR3 is built from 16 residues. Trimming cost V 1 base and J 4 bases; bases outside gene matches: 5. Germline V CDR1 and CDR2: SGHTA, FQGNSA. CDR3 coding DNA: TGTGCCAGCAGCTTAGGGGCTAGCGGGAGTTCAGATACGCAGTATTTT. Protein: CASSLGASGSSDTQYF.